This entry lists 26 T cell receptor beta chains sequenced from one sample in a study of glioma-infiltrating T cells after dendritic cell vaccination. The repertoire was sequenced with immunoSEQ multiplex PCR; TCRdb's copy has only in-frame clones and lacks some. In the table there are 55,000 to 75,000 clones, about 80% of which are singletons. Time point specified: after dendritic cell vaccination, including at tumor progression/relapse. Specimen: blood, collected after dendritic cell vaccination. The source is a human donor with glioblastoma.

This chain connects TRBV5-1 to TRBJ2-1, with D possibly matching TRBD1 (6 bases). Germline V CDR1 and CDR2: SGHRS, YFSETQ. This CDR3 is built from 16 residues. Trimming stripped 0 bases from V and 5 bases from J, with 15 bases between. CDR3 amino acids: CASSLARQGINNEQFF. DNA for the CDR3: TGCGCCAGCAGCTTGGCAAGGCAGGGGATTAACAATGAGCAGTTCTTC.

CDR3 amino acids: CASSYGQEGNTIYF. For the CDR3, the DNA is TGTGCCAGCAGTTATGGACAAGAAGGAAACACCATATATTTT. The J gene is TRBJ1-3, the V gene TRBV6-5; tentative D call: TRBD1 (5 bases). The CDR3 loop spans 14 amino acids. V lost 3 bases and J 4 bases, leaving 10 bases between the germline ends. Germline V lookup: CDR1 MNHEY, CDR2 SVGAGI.

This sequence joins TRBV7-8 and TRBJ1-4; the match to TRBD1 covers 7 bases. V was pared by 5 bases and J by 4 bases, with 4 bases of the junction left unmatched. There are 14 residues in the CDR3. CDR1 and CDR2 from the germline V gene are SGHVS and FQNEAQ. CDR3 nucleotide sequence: TGTGCCAGCAGCGGGGGACAGCTTAATGAAAAACTGTTTTTT. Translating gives CASSGGQLNEKLFF.

DNA of the CDR3: TGTGCCAGCAGCGTAGTCAGCGTCACAGATACGCAGTATTTT. This codes for CASSVVSVTDTQYF. J is TRBJ2-3 and V is TRBV9; no firm D call. The germline V gene has CDR1 SGDLS and CDR2 YYNGEE. Trimming cost V 0 bases and J 2 bases, with 7 bases left between them. This CDR3 region has 14 residues.

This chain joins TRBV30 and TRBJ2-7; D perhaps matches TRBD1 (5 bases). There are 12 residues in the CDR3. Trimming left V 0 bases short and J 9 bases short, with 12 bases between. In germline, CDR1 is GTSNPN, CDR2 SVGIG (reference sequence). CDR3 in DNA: TGTGCCTGGAGTGTACAGGATGCCGGGCAGTACTTC. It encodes CAWSVQDAGQYF. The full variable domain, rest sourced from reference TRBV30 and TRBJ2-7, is SQTIHQWPATLVQPVGSPLSLECTVEGTSNPNLYWYRQAAGRGLQLLFYSVGIGQISSEVPQNLSASRPQDRQFILSSKKLLLSDSGFYLCAWSVQDAGQYFGPGTRLTVT.

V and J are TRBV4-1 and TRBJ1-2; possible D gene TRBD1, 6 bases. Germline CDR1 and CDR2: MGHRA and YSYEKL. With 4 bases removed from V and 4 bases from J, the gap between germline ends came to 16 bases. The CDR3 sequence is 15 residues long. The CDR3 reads CASSPAGERVYGYTF. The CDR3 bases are TGCGCCAGCAGCCCCGCAGGGGAACGGGTCTATGGCTACACCTTC.

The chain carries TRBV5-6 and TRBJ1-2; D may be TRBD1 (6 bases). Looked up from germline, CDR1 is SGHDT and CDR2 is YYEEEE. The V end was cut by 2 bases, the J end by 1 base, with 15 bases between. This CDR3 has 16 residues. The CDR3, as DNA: TGTGCCAGCAGCTTCGGACAGAAAGGCCTTAACTATGGCTACACCTTC. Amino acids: CASSFGQKGLNYGYTF.

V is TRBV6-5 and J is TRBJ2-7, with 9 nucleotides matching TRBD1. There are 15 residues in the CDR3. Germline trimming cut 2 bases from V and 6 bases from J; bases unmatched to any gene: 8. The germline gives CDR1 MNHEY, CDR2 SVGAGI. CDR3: CASSYGQGFPLEQYF. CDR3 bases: TGTGCCAGCAGTTACGGACAGGGGTTTCCCCTCGAGCAGTACTTC.

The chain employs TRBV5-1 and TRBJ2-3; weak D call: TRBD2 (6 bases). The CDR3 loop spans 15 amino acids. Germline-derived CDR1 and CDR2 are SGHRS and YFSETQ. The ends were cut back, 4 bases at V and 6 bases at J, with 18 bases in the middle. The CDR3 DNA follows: TGCGCCAGCAGCCCGGACTGGAGGGGAACGGATACGCAGTATTTT. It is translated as CASSPDWRGTDTQYF.

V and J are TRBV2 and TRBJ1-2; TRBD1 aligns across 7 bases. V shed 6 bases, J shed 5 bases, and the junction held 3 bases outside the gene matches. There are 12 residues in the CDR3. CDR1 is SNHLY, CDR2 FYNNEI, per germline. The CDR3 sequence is CASRGTVYGYTF. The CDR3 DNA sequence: TGTGCCAGCAGAGGGACAGTTTATGGCTACACCTTC.

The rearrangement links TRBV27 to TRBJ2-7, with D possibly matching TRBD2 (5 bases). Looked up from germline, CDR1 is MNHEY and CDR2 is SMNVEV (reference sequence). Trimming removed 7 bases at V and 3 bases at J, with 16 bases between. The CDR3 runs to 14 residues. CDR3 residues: CASIWRRLLYEQYF. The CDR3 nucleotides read TGTGCCAGCATCTGGAGGAGGCTACTCTACGAGCAGTACTTC.

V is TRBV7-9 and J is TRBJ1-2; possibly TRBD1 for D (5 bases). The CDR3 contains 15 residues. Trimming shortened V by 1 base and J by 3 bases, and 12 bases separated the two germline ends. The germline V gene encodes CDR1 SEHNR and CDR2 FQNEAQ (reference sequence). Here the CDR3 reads CASSLGVTGHYGYTF. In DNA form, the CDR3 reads TGTGCCAGCAGCTTAGGAGTCACAGGTCACTATGGCTACACCTTC.

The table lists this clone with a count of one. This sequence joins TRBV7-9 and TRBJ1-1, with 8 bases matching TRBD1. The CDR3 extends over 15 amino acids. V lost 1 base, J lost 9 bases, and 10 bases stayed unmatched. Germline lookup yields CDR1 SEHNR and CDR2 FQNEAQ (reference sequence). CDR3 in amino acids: CASSLEGDRTAKAFF. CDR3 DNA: TGTGCCAGCAGCTTAGAGGGGGACAGGACCGCCAAAGCTTTCTTT. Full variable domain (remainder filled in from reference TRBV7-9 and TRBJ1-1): DTGVSQNPRHKITKRGQNVTFRCDPISEHNRLYWYRQTLGQGPEFLTYFQNEAQLEKSRLLSDRFSAERPKGSFSTLEIQRTEQGDSAMYLCASSLEGDRTAKAFFGQGTRLTVV.

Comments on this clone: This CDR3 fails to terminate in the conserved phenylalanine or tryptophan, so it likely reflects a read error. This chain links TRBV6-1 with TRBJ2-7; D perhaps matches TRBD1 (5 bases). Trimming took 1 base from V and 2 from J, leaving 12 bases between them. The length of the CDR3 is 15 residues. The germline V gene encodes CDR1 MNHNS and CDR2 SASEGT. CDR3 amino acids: CASSEGRQTTYEQYL. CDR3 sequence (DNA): TGTGCCAGCAGTGAAGGGAGACAGACGACCTACGAGCAGTACCTC.

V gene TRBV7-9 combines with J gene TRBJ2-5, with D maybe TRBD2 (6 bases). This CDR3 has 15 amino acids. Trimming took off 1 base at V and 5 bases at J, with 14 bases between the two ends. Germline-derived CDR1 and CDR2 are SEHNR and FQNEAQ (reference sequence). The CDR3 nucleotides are TGTGCCAGCAGCTTAGTAGGGGAGGATGGGGAGACCCAGTACTTC. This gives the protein CASSLVGEDGETQYF.

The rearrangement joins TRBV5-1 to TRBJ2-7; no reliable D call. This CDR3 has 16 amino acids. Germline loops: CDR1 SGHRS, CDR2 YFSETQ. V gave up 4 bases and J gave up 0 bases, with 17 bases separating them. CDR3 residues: CASSPWRRRSSYEQYF. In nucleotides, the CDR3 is TGCGCCAGCAGCCCATGGCGAAGGAGATCCTCCTACGAGCAGTACTTC. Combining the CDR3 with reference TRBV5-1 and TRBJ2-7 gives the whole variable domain KAGVTQTPRYLIKTRGQQVTLSCSPISGHRSVSWYQQTPGQGLQFLFEYFSETQRNKGNFPGRFSGRQFSNSRSEMNVSTLELGDSALYLCASSPWRRRSSYEQYFGPGTRLTVT.

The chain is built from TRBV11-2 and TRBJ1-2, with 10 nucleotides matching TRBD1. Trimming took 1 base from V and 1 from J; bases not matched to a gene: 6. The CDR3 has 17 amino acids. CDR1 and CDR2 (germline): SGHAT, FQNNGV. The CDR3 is CASSLGDRGMGNYGYTF. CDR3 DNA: TGTGCCAGCAGCTTAGGGGACAGGGGTATGGGTAACTATGGCTACACCTTC.

CDR3 nucleotide sequence: TGTGCCAGCAGCTCGGGTCGCCTACCATCAACTAATGAAAAACTGTTTTTT. As protein: CASSSGRLPSTNEKLFF. V usage is TRBV5-4 and J usage is TRBJ1-4; D is uncertain. Trimming shortened V by 3 bases and J by 0 bases, and 15 bases separated the two germline ends. The CDR3 sequence is 17 residues long. Looked up from germline, CDR1 is SGHNT and CDR2 is YYREEE (reference sequence).

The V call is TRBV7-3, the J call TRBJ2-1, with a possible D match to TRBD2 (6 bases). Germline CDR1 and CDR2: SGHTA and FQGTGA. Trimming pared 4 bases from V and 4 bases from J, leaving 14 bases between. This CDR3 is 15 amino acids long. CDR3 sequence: CASSSFGGNYNEQFF. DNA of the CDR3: TGTGCCAGCAGCTCGTTTGGGGGGAATTACAATGAGCAGTTCTTC.

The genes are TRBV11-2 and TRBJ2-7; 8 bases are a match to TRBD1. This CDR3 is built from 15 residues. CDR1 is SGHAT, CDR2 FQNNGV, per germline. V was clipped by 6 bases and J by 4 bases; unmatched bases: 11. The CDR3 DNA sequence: TGTGCCAGCAGAAGACCCGGGACAGGAATTTACGAGCAGTACTTC. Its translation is CASRRPGTGIYEQYF.

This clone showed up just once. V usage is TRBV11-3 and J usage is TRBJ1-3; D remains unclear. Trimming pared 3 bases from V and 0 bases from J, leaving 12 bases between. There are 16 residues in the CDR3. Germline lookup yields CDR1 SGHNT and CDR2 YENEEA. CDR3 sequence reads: CASSFGSEFSGNTIYF. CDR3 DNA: TGTGCCAGCAGCTTCGGGAGTGAATTCTCTGGAAACACCATATATTTT.

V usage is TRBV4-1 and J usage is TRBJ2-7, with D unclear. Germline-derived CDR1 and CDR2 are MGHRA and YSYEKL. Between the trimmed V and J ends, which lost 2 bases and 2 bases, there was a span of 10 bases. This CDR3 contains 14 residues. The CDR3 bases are TGCGCCAGCAGCCAACACAGTAGACCCTACGAGCAGTACTTC. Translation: CASSQHSRPYEQYF.

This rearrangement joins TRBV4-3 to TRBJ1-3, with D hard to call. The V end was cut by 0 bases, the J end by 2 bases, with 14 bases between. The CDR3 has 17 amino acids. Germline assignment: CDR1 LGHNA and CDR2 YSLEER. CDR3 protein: CASSQDSRILPGNTIYF. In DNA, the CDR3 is TGCGCCAGCAGCCAAGATTCGAGGATCTTACCTGGAAACACCATATATTTT.

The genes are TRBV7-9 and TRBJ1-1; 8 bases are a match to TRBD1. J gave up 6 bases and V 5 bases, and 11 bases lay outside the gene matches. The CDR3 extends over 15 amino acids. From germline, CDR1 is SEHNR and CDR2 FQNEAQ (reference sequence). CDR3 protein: CASSPRQGMIAEAFF. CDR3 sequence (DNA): TGTGCCAGCAGCCCCCGACAGGGGATGATCGCTGAAGCTTTCTTT. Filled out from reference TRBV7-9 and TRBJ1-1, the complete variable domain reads DTGVSQNPRHKITKRGQNVTFRCDPISEHNRLYWYRQTLGQGPEFLTYFQNEAQLEKSRLLSDRFSAERPKGSFSTLEIQRTEQGDSAMYLCASSPRQGMIAEAFFGQGTRLTVV.

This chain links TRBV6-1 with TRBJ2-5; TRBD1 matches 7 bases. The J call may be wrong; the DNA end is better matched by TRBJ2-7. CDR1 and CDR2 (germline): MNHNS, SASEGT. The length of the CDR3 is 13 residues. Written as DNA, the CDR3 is TGTGCCAGCAGGGAGACAGGGTTCGACGAGCAGTACTTC. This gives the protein CASRETGFDEQYF.

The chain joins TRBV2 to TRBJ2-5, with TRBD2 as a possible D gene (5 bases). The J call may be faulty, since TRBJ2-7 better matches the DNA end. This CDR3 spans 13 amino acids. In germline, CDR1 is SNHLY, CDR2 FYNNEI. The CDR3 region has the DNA TGTGCCAGCAGTGGAGGGCACCCCTACGAGCAGTACTTC. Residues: CASSGGHPYEQYF.